This T cell receptor beta chain was obtained from a study of blood T cell repertoires in COVID-19. Authors' methods: Nucleated cell counts were estimated from reference gene primer amplification. Only in-frame clones appear in the TCRdb table, and some are missing; sequencing was by immunoSEQ multiplex PCR. The D gene and trimming were derived from the DNA, and the V and J assignments and clone size from that table. The sample has approximately 50,000 clones; approximately 85% are singletons. CDR3 length: 21 residues. Germline CDR1 MDHEN, CDR2 SYDVKM. Between the trimmed V and J ends, which lost 5 bases and 7 bases, there was a span of 35 bases.

Sequences were obtained from peripheral blood. The receptor's source is a human donor in a cohort sampled during active COVID-19. The rearrangement joins TRBV28 to TRBJ1-4; D is possibly TRBD1 (6 bases). CDR3 DNA sequence: TGTGCCAGCAGTCCTTCGTCCGAATCCCGGCGAAACAGGGAATGGATTGAAAAACTGTTTTTT. Residues: CASSPSSESRRNREWIEKLFF.